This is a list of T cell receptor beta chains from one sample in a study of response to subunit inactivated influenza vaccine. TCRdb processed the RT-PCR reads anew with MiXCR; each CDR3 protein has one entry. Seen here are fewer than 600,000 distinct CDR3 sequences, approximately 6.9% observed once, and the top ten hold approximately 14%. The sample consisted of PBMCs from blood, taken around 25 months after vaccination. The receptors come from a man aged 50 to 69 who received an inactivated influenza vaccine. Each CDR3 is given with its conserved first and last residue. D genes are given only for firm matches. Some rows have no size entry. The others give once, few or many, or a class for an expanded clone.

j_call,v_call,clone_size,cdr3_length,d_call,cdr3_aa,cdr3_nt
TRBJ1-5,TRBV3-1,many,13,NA,CASSQVGNQPQHF,TGTGCCAGCAGCCAAGTGGGCAATCAGCCCCAGCATTTT
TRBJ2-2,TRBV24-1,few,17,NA,CATSDLLPGSNTGELFF,TGTGCCACCAGTGATTTGTTGCCAGGCTCGAACACCGGGGAGCTGTTTTTT
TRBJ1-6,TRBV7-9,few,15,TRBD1,CASSARDRTNSPLHF,TGTGCCAGCAGCGCCCGGGACAGGACGAATTCACCCCTCCACTTT
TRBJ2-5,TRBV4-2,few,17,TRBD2,CASSFGTSGGEQETQYF,TGTGCCAGCAGCTTCGGGACTAGCGGGGGGGAACAAGAGACCCAGTACTTC
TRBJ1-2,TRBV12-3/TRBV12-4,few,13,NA,CASSLTRWKGYTF,TGTGCCAGCAGTTTAACCAGGTGGAAAGGCTACACCTTC
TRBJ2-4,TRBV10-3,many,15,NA,CAISESLGGKNIQYF,TGTGCCATCAGTGAGTCCTTGGGGGGCAAAAACATTCAGTACTTC
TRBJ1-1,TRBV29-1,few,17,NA,CSDWDPFPKDENTEAFF,TGCAGCGACTGGGACCCTTTCCCTAAGGACGAGAACACTGAAGCTTTCTTT
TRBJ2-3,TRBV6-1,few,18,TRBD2,CASSEAPTGSGGTDTQYF,TGTGCCAGCAGTGAAGCACCTACGGGGAGCGGGGGCACAGATACGCAGTATTTT
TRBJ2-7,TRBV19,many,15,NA,CASSIGPFRSYEQYF,TGTGCCAGTAGTATAGGGCCGTTCCGCTCCTACGAGCAGTACTTC
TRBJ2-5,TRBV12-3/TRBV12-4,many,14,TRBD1,CASSSKTGVETQYF,TGTGCCAGCAGTTCAAAAACAGGGGTGGAGACCCAGTACTTC
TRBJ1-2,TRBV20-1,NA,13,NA,CSPDGGEDYGYTF,TGCAGCCCAGACGGGGGCGAAGACTATGGCTACACCTTC
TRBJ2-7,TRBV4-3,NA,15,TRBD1,CASSQEITGAYEQYF,TGCGCCAGCAGCCAAGAGATTACAGGGGCCTACGAGCAGTACTTC
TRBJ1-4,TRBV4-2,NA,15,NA,CASSQGAADNEKLFF,TGTGCCAGCAGCCAAGGGGCAGCGGATAATGAAAAACTGTTTTTT
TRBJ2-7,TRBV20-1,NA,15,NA,CSARSPSQSSYEQYF,TGCAGTGCTAGATCGCCGTCCCAAAGTTCCTACGAGCAGTACTTC
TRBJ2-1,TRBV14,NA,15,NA,CASSLGGTAYNEQFF,TGTGCCAGCAGCCTGGGCGGGACAGCCTACAATGAGCAGTTCTTC
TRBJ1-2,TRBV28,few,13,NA,CASSFVSYYGYTF,TGTGCCAGCAGTTTCGTTTCTTACTATGGCTACACCTTC
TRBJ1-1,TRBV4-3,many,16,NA,CASSQDPGGRTTEAFF,TGCGCCAGCAGCCAAGACCCTGGGGGCAGGACCACTGAAGCTTTCTTT
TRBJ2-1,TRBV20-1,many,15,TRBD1,CSARSAGTGHNEQFF,TGCAGTGCTCGATCAGCCGGGACAGGGCACAATGAGCAGTTCTTC